This TCR beta chain was recorded in a study of blood T cell repertoires in COVID-19. Study-level information: Donors in the United States, Italy and Spain gave samples during acute or convalescent COVID-19. The cDNA or gDNA used as material had been derived from T cells, B-cell-depleted T cells, or PBMCs.

How the authors handled the data: Amplification from reference gene primers served as the basis for estimated nucleated cell counts. Repertoires were generated with immunoSEQ multiplex PCR, while TCRdb's copy carries only in-frame clones and drops some. The V and J calls and the clone size are those of that table, but D and trimming were determined from the DNA. The sample has approximately 80,000 clones; 82% are singletons. Germline values: CDR1 SGDLS, CDR2 YYNGEE. V lost 0 bases to trimming and J lost 4 bases; unmatched junction nucleotides: 3. The CDR3 has 15 residues. The chain recombines TRBV9 with TRBJ2-1, with TRBD2 matching over 8 bases. Sequenced material: peripheral blood. This TCR was recovered from a human donor in a cohort sampled during active COVID-19. The CDR3: CASSVERGYYNEQFF. CDR3 DNA sequence: TGTGCCAGCAGCGTAGAGCGGGGGTATTACAATGAGCAGTTCTTC.